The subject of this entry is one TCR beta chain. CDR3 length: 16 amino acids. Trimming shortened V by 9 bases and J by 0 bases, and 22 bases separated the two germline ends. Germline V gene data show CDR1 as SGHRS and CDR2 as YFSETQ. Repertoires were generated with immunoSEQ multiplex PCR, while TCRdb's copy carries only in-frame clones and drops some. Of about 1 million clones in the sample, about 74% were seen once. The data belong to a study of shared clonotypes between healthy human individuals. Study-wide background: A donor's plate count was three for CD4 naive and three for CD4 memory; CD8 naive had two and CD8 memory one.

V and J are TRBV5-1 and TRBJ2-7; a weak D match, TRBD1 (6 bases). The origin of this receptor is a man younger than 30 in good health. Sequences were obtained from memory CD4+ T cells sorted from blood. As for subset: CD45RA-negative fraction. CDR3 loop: CATQGSPLPGSYEQYF. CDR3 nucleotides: TGCGCCACCCAGGGGTCCCCCCTACCGGGCTCCTACGAGCAGTACTTC.